The rows below give T cell receptor beta chains drawn from one sample of a study of early T cells in non-severe SARS-CoV-2 infection. TCRdb re-called the 5' RACE reads through MiXCR, storing one row per CDR3 protein. In the table there are about 60,000 distinct CDR3 sequences, 13% of which are singletons. Material for sequencing was whole blood. All receptors come from an adult who was a healthcare worker with PCR-confirmed SARS-CoV-2 infection or an uninfected control (not recorded which). Each CDR3 is given without its conserved first and last residue. The size field is filled for only some rows; it gives once, few, many or a size class.

>9|TRBV27|TRBJ2-1|few
ASSFGDEQF
>11|TRBV3-1|TRBJ2-3|few
ASSPAGWDTQY
>10|TRBV6-5|TRBJ2-1|many
ASSPGDHEQF
>13|TRBV20-1|TRBJ1-6|.
SARPSGAGNSPLH
>14|TRBV4-1|TRBJ2-3|.
ASSPNPPGSTDTQY
>12|TRBV7-2|TRBJ2-3|.
ASSLWSSTDTQY
>13|TRBV12-5|TRBJ2-5|many
ASGPRGTLQETQY
>10|TRBV29-1|TRBJ1-2|many
SVGLSNYGYT
>14|TRBV29-1|TRBJ2-3|many
SVEARTGGGTYTQY
>10|TRBV5-5|TRBJ2-7|many
ASSRDYYEQY
>14|TRBV20-1|TRBJ2-7|many
SATGLAGASSYEQY
>13|TRBV6-6|TRBJ1-6|many
ASSPLWTVNSPLH
>14|TRBV12-5|TRBJ1-1|many
ASGLRGQGLNTEAF
>10|TRBV6-5|TRBJ2-5|.
ASSYEGETQY
>13|TRBV19|TRBJ1-4|many
ASSPGSATNEKLF
>11|TRBV29-1|TRBJ1-1|.
SVGGTGIAEAF
>13|TRBV20-1|TRBJ2-5|.
SARDNRVEPRTQY
>12|TRBV29-1|TRBJ2-1|few
SAEGQGENNEQF
>13|TRBV15|TRBJ2-2|few
ATKASGGYTGELF
>10|TRBV29-1|TRBJ2-3|.
SVELNTDTQY
>12|TRBV5-8|TRBJ1-6|.
ASSLTGGSSPLH
>11|TRBV6-1|TRBJ1-6|few
ASSESHLSPLH
>14|TRBV2|TRBJ2-1|.
ASSEAGGGNYNEQF
>12|TRBV6-1|TRBJ1-1|.
ASRRGGFNTEAF
>12|TRBV6-5|TRBJ2-5|.
ASGTVGPEETQY
>12|TRBV24-1|TRBJ2-3|few
ATSDADGTDTQY
>11|TRBV30|TRBJ1-4|few
AWTPRLMEKLF
>13|TRBV7-9|TRBJ2-1|many
ASSLVRDRGHEQF
>13|TRBV9|TRBJ2-7|.
ASSVDRDPFSEQY
>13|TRBV3-1|TRBJ1-3|.
ASSQQANSENTIY
>9|TRBV3-1|TRBJ2-7|.
ASSHSFEQY
>13|TRBV30|TRBJ2-5|many
AWSVGTGGEETQY
>12|TRBV20-1|TRBJ2-7|many
SAREAKGLYEQY
>12|TRBV3-1|TRBJ1-5|many
ASSQVQAGQPQH
>11|TRBV29-1|TRBJ2-5|few
SVVRPSARAQY
>15|TRBV11-2|TRBJ2-3|many
ASSLSPPGRGTDTQY